The source of this TCR beta chain is a study of blood T cell repertoires in COVID-19. Germline V CDR1 and CDR2: SNHLY, FYNNEI. This CDR3 comprises 14 residues. V lost 7 bases and J lost 6, with 15 bases in between. This table comes from immunoSEQ multiplex PCR, and its TCRdb copy is limited to in-frame clones, with some not included. The sample has over 90,000 clones, 90% seen once. The sample was peripheral blood. The clonotype originates from a man aged 50 or older with acute or convalescent COVID-19. The genes are TRBV2 and TRBJ2-2; TRBD1 is a possible D gene (5 bases). DNA of the CDR3: TGTGCCAGCAAACGGCAGGGATATTCCGGGGAGCTGTTTTTT. This sequence encodes CASKRQGYSGELFF.